One sample yielded the 9 T cell receptor beta chains listed below, sequenced in a study of T cells after yellow fever vaccination. TCRdb processed the 5' RACE reads anew with MiXCR; each CDR3 protein has one entry. The data hold 150,000 to 200,000 distinct CDR3 sequences, with about a tenth observed a single time. The sequences come from CD8+ T cells sorted from PBMCs, collected 45 days after the yellow fever booster vaccination. These receptors were taken from a man aged 18 to 35 who received the YFV17D yellow fever vaccine.

This clonotype occurred a few times. The V gene is TRBV5-5, the J gene TRBJ2-7; D call uncertain. Trimming removed 4 bases from V and 0 bases from J, with 14 bases in between. CDR1 is SGHKS and CDR2 is YYEKEE in the germline V gene (reference sequence). CDR3 length equals 15 residues. The CDR3 coding sequence is TGTGCCAGCAGCGCTGGAAGGACCAGCTCCTACGAGCAGTACTTC. The encoded protein is CASSAGRTSSYEQYF.

V gene TRBV7-9 combines with J gene TRBJ2-6; D is perhaps TRBD2 (5 bases). The CDR3 is 16 amino acids. With 1 base removed from V and 2 bases from J, the gap between germline ends came to 9 bases. In germline, CDR1 is SEHNR, CDR2 FQNEAQ (reference sequence). The CDR3 loop is CASSLGGRAGANVLTF. As DNA, the CDR3 is TGTGCCAGCAGCTTAGGCGGGCGAGCTGGGGCCAACGTCCTGACTTTC.

The CDR3 sequence: CSAQFPWTGSTEAFF. The CDR3 bases are TGCAGTGCTCAATTTCCTTGGACAGGGAGCACTGAAGCTTTCTTT. V is TRBV20-1 and J is TRBJ1-1; 8 nucleotides line up with TRBD1. CDR1 is DFQATT and CDR2 is SNEGSKA in the germline V gene (reference sequence). Trimming removed 5 bases from V and 4 bases from J; junction bases left unmatched: 12. This CDR3 region has 15 residues.

This clonotype was seen more than once but under ten times. CDR3 region: CASSGPWGMSTDTQYF. In DNA form, the CDR3 reads TGTGCCAGCAGTGGCCCGTGGGGGATGAGCACAGATACGCAGTATTTT. V and J are TRBV12-3 or TRBV12-4 and TRBJ2-3; tentatively, D is TRBD1 or TRBD2 (5 bases each). The CDR3 covers 16 residues. With 5 bases removed from V and 0 bases from J, the gap between germline ends came to 15 bases.

The chain has TRBV3-1 and TRBJ2-5, with D tentatively TRBD1 or TRBD2 (6 bases each). Deletions cut 6 bases from V and 9 bases from J, with 32 bases between. The V gene's germline CDR1 is LGHDT and CDR2 YNNKEL (reference sequence). This CDR3 comprises 18 residues. The CDR3 bases are TGTGCCAGCAGAAGATCCGCCCCGGGGGCCCAGCTTTTCAAGTCCCAGTACTTC. Its translation: CASRRSAPGAQLFKSQYF.

The chain is built from TRBV7-8 and TRBJ2-3, with 13 bases aligning to TRBD2. V lost 1 base and J lost 11; bases outside the gene matches: 12. Looked up from germline, CDR1 is SGHVS and CDR2 is FQNEAQ. The CDR3 has 17 amino acids. CDR3 in DNA: TGTGCCAGCAGCTTAGGGACCGGGACTAGCGGGGAAGGAGGGCAGTATTTT. It encodes CASSLGTGTSGEGGQYF.

This clonotype came up a few times. This chain joins TRBV5-8 and TRBJ2-5; D may be TRBD1 (5 bases). This CDR3 contains 13 residues. Germline CDR1 is SGHTS and CDR2 is YDEGEE. The V and J ends lost 5 bases and 3 bases respectively, with 11 bases between them. The CDR3 region has the DNA TGTGCCAGCAGGTTTGGGGCCGAAGAGACCCAGTACTTC. Amino acid sequence: CASRFGAEETQYF.

This clonotype has ten or more counts. V is TRBV6-2 or TRBV6-3 and J is TRBJ2-3; the D is unclear. This CDR3 contains 15 residues. V lost 5 bases and J lost 2, with 14 bases in between. Germline loops: CDR1 MNHEY, CDR2 SVGEGT. The CDR3 sequence is CASSANLPFTDTQYF. CDR3 nucleotides: TGTGCCAGCAGTGCTAACTTACCCTTCACAGATACGCAGTATTTT.

The rearrangement links TRBV24-1 to TRBJ1-5, with unresolved D. CDR1 KGHDR and CDR2 SFDVKD come from the germline V gene. CDR3 length equals 12 residues. V was pared by 2 bases and J by 12 bases, with 10 bases between. DNA for the CDR3: TGTGCCACCAGTGATTCCACCGGGGTCCAGCATTTT. This translates into CATSDSTGVQHF.